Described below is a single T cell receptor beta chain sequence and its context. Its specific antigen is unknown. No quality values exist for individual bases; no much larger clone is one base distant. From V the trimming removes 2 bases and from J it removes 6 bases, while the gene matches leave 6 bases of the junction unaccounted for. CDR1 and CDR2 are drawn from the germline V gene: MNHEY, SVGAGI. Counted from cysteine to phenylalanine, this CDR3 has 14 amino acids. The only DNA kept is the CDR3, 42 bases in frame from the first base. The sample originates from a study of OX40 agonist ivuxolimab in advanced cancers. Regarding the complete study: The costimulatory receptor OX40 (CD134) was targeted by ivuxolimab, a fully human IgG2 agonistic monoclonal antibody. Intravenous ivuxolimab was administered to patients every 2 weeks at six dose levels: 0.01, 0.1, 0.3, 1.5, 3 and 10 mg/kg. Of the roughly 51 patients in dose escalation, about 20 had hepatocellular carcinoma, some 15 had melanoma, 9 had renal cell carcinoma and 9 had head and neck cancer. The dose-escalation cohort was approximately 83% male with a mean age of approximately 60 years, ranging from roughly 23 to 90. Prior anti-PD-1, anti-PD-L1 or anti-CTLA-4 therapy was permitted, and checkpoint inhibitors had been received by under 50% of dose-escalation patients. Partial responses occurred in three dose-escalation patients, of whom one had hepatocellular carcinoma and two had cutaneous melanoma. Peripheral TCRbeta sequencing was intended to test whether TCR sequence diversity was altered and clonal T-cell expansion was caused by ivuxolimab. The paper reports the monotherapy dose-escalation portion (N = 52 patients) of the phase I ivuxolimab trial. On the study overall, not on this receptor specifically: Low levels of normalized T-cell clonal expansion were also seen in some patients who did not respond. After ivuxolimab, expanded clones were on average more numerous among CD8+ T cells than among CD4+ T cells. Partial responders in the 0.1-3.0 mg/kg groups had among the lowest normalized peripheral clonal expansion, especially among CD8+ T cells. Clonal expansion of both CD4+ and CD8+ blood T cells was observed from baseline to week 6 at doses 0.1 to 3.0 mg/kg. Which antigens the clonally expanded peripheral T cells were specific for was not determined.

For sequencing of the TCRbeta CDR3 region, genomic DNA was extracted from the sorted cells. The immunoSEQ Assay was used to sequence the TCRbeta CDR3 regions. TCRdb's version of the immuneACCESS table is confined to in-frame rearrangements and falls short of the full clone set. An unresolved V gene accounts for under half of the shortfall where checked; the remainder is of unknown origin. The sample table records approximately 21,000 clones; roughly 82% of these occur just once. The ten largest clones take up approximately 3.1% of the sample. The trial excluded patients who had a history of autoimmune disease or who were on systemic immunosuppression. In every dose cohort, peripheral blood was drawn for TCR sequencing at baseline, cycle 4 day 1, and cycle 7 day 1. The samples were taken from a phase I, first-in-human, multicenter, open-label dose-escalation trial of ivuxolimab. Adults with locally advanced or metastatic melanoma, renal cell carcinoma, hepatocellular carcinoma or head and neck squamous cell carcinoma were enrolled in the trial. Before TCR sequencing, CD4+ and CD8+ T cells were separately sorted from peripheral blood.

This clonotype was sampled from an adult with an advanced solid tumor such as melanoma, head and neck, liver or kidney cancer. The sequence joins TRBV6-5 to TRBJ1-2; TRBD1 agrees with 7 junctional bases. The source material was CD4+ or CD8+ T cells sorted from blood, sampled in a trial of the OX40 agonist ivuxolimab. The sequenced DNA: TGTGCCAGCAGTTACGGGGACAGCCGGAATGGCTACACCTTC. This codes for CASSYGDSRNGYTF.